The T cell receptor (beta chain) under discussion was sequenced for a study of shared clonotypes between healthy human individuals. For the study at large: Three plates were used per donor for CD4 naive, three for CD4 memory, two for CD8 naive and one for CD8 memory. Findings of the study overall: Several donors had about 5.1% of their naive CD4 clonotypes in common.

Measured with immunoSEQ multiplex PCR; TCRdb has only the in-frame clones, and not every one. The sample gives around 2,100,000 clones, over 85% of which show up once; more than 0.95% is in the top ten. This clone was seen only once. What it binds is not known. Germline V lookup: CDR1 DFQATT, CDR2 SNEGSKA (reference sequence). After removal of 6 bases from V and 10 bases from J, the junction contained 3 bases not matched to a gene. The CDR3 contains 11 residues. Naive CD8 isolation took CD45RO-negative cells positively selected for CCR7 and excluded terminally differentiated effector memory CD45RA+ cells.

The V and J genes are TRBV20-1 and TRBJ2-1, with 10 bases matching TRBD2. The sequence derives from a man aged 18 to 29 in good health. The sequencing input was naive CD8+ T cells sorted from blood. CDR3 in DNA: TGCAGTGCCCCGGGACTAGCGGAGCAGTTCTTC. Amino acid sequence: CSAPGLAEQFF.